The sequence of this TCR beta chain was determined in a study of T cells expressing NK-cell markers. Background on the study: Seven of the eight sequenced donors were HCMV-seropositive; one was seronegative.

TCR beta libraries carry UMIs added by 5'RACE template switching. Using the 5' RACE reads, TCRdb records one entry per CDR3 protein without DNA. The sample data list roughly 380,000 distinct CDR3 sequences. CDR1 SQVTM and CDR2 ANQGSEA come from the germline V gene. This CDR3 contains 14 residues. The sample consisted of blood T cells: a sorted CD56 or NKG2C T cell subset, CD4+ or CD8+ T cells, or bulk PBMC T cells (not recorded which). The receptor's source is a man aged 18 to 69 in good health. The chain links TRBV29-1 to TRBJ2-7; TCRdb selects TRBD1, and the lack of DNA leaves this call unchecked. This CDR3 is CSVAARTGGYEQYF.